A single sample gave rise to the 23 T cell receptor beta chains below, sequenced in a study of OX40 agonist ivuxolimab in advanced cancers. Library method: the immunoSEQ multiplex PCR assay. What TCRdb holds here is the immuneACCESS table cut down to in-frame rearrangements. Part of the clones is not present; checked against another copy, under half of the missing clones reflect an unresolved V gene, and the others are unexplained. The sample profile shows about 93,000 clones; approximately 94% of them were found once. The ten largest clones take up roughly 2.6% of the sample. Sequencing was performed on CD4+ or CD8+ T cells sorted from blood, taken in a trial of the OX40 agonist ivuxolimab. These receptors originate from an adult with an advanced solid tumor such as melanoma, head and neck, liver or kidney cancer.

The chain recombines TRBV7-9 with TRBJ2-2; 9 nucleotides align to TRBD1. This CDR3 contains 18 residues. V lost 4 bases to trimming and J lost 4 bases; unmatched junction nucleotides: 13. Germline V gives CDR1 SEHNR, CDR2 FQNEAQ (reference sequence). CDR3 region: CASSYTLSGQGSTGELFF. In nucleotides, the CDR3 is TGTGCCAGCAGCTATACACTCTCCGGACAGGGGAGCACCGGGGAGCTGTTTTTT.

The CDR3 DNA follows: TGTGCCAGCAGCTTAGGCCTAGGCGGGACTACCTACAATGAGCAGTTCTTC. This sequence encodes CASSLGLGGTTYNEQFF. V is TRBV13 and J is TRBJ2-1; TRBD2 matches at 7 bases. The germline V gene encodes CDR1 PRHDT and CDR2 FYEKMQ (reference sequence). J lost 2 bases, V lost 0 bases, and 7 bases had no gene match. The CDR3 length is 17 residues.

This sequence joins TRBV10-3 and TRBJ1-2; 9 positions agree with TRBD1. CDR1 is ENHRY and CDR2 is SYGVKD in the germline V gene. CDR3 size: 14 residues. Trimming cost V 6 bases and J 3 bases; bases outside gene matches: 5. The DNA of the CDR3 is TGTGCCATCAGCACAGGGGGCTTGGACTATGGCTACACCTTC. Protein product: CAISTGGLDYGYTF.

This clone has only one observation. One junction end does not reproduce the germline sequence, and a read error may be involved. The V and J genes are TRBV6-5 and TRBJ1-1; D gene ambiguous. CDR1 MNHEY and CDR2 SVGAGI come from the germline V gene. CDR3 length: 11 residues. The CDR3 protein is CASSYPTQAFF. The CDR3 nucleotides read TGTGCCAGCAGTTACCCCACTCAAGCTTTCTTT.

The chain has TRBV2 and TRBJ2-2; 12 nucleotides agree with TRBD1. The CDR3 loop spans 16 amino acids. Per germline, CDR1 SNHLY and CDR2 FYNNEI. V was pared by 6 bases and J by 7 bases, with 9 bases of the junction left unmatched. DNA of the CDR3: TGTGCCAGCAGAGGGCCGGGACAGGGGGCAATCGGGGAGCTGTTTTTT. It encodes CASRGPGQGAIGELFF.

The rearrangement uses TRBV4-1 and TRBJ1-5, with a tentative D call TRBD1 (5 bases). CDR3 length: 15 amino acids. V gave up 5 bases and J gave up 1 base, with 12 bases separating them. From germline, CDR1 is MGHRA and CDR2 YSYEKL. The CDR3 DNA sequence: TGCGCCAGCAGCACCCTGGACAAGAGCAATCAGCCCCAGCATTTT. As protein: CASSTLDKSNQPQHF.

The chain combines TRBV7-9 with TRBJ2-2; maybe TRBD1 (6 bases). The CDR3 totals 15 residues. The germline V gene encodes CDR1 SEHNR and CDR2 FQNEAQ (reference sequence). The V end lost 8 bases, the J end lost 3 bases, and 16 bases lay between the germline ends. The DNA of the CDR3 is TGTGCCAGCGCGGCCCAGGGGTCGTACACCGGGGAGCTGTTTTTT. It encodes CASAAQGSYTGELFF.

The chain combines TRBV5-4 with TRBJ2-4, with D possibly being TRBD1 or TRBD2 (5 bases each). V was trimmed by 4 bases and J by 15 bases, leaving 17 bases between them. CDR1 is SGHNT, CDR2 YYREEE, per germline (reference sequence). There are 12 residues in the CDR3. DNA for the CDR3: TGTGCCAGCAGCGAGGGACCGACCCTGAGGTACTTC. This encodes CASSEGPTLRYF.

The chain couples TRBV27 to TRBJ1-5, with a possible D match to TRBD1 (6 bases). Trimming removed 5 bases from V and 6 bases from J, with 20 bases in between. The germline CDR1 and CDR2 sequences are MNHEY and SMNVEV (reference sequence). The CDR3 is 16 amino acids. In DNA form, the CDR3 reads TGTGCCAGCAGTCCCGAGGGGGGGATTCATGTTCAGCCCCAGCATTTT. This encodes CASSPEGGIHVQPQHF.

This clone was picked up one time. Compared with germline, one end of the junction differs, possibly owing to a read error. The chain combines TRBV5-1 with TRBJ2-1; D might be TRBD1 (5 bases). Germline CDR1 is SGHRS and CDR2 is YFSETQ. The CDR3 is 15 amino acids. CDR3 protein: CASSLDTAGDNEQFF. CDR3 bases: TGCGCCAGCAGTTTGGACACCGCCGGAGACAATGAGCAGTTCTTC.

V is TRBV7-2 and J is TRBJ2-7; D is possibly TRBD1 (5 bases). V was clipped by 0 bases and J by 2 bases, with 11 bases between them. The length of the CDR3 is 15 residues. Per germline, CDR1 SGHTA and CDR2 FQGNSA. The CDR3 is CASSLAPTGAYEQYF. Written as DNA, the CDR3 is TGTGCCAGCAGCTTAGCCCCCACAGGAGCCTACGAGCAGTACTTC.

The genes are TRBV11-2 and TRBJ1-1; D is perhaps TRBD1 (5 bases). The length of the CDR3 is 13 residues. CDR1 is SGHAT and CDR2 is FQNNGV in the germline V gene. V lost 5 bases and J lost 6, with 13 bases in between. Here the CDR3 DNA reads TGTGCCAGCAGCCGATATAAGGGGCCTGAAGCTTTCTTT. It encodes CASSRYKGPEAFF.

The rearrangement joins TRBV28 to TRBJ1-5; D is unclear. Germline CDR1 and CDR2: MDHEN and SYDVKM. Between the trimmed V and J ends, which lost 3 bases and 9 bases, there was a span of 6 bases. The length of the CDR3 is 11 residues. The CDR3 loop is CASSLSVPQHF. In DNA, the CDR3 is TGTGCCAGCAGTTTGAGCGTGCCCCAGCATTTT.

The rearrangement uses TRBV30 and TRBJ1-1; no clear D. Germline assignment: CDR1 GTSNPN and CDR2 SVGIG (reference sequence). The CDR3 is 14 amino acids. Trimming removed 4 bases from V and 3 bases from J, with 15 bases in between. DNA of the CDR3: TGTGCCTGGACTCTTACCGGGCAGTACACTGAAGCTTTCTTT. Its protein product is CAWTLTGQYTEAFF.

The rearrangement joins TRBV5-5 to TRBJ2-7; the D is unclear. V lost 4 bases, J lost 4 bases, and 12 bases lay in between. Germline V CDR1 and CDR2: SGHKS, YYEKEE (reference sequence). The CDR3 is 13 amino acids. The CDR3 loop reads CASSQGLVYEQYF. CDR3 nucleotides: TGTGCCAGCAGCCAAGGGTTGGTGTACGAGCAGTACTTC.

V gene TRBV6-6 combines with J gene TRBJ2-1; D is undetermined. The CDR3 loop spans 13 amino acids. Trimming stripped 7 bases from V and 0 bases from J, with 7 bases between. Per the germline V gene, CDR1 is MNHNY and CDR2 is SVGAGI (reference sequence). The CDR3 loop is CASTYGSYNEQFF. CDR3 nucleotide sequence: TGTGCCAGCACCTATGGCTCCTACAATGAGCAGTTCTTC.

This clone was recorded a few times. The V call is TRBV7-2, the J call TRBJ1-1; D is perhaps TRBD1 (5 bases). Germline V gene lookup returns CDR1 SGHTA and CDR2 FQGNSA. V was pared by 5 bases and J by 11 bases, with 21 bases between. The CDR3 is 14 amino acids. In DNA, the CDR3 is TGTGCCAGCAGCAACGTCACACGTTGGGGGGGTGCTTTCTTT. It encodes CASSNVTRWGGAFF.

This clone is a singleton in its sample. The gene calls are TRBV18 and TRBJ2-4; a weak D match, TRBD1 (5 bases). V shed 2 bases and J shed 0 bases, with 14 bases lying between them. This CDR3 has 17 residues. Germline V gene data show CDR1 as KGHSH and CDR2 as LQKENI. CDR3 DNA sequence: TGTGCCAGCTCACCAGGTCTTGACAGTATAGCCAAAAACATTCAGTACTTC. As protein: CASSPGLDSIAKNIQYF. Full variable domain (rest looked up from reference TRBV18 and TRBJ2-4): NAGVMQNPRHLVRRRGQEARLRCSPMKGHSHVYWYRQLPEEGLKFMVYLQKENIIDESGMPKERFSAEFPKEGPSILRIQQVVRGDSAAYFCASSPGLDSIAKNIQYFGAGTRLSVL.

The J gene is TRBJ2-1, the V gene TRBV6-1; D call uncertain. CDR3 size: 16 residues. V gave up 2 bases and J gave up 4 bases, with 15 bases separating them. Looked up from germline, CDR1 is MNHNS and CDR2 is SASEGT. The CDR3 DNA reads TGTGCCAGCAGTGAATTAAGCACAGTCTCATACAATGAGCAGTTCTTC. This codes for CASSELSTVSYNEQFF.

This chain joins TRBV5-6 and TRBJ1-2; D possibly corresponds to TRBD1 (5 bases). Trimming stripped 0 bases from V and 1 base from J, with 7 bases between. Per the germline V gene, CDR1 is SGHDT and CDR2 is YYEEEE. CDR3 length: 14 residues. CDR3 sequence: CASSLVQGNYGYTF. CDR3 DNA: TGTGCCAGCAGCTTGGTTCAGGGTAACTATGGCTACACCTTC.

This chain joins TRBV11-3 and TRBJ2-7; TRBD1 might be the D (5 bases). CDR3 length equals 12 residues. The germline V and J ends were trimmed by 3 bases and 5 bases, with 8 bases remaining between them. CDR1 is SGHNT, CDR2 YENEEA, per germline. In nucleotides, the CDR3 is TGTGCCAGCAGCTTGTCAGGGAACGAGCAGTACTTC. This sequence encodes CASSLSGNEQYF.

The rearrangement uses TRBV9 and TRBJ1-2, with D perhaps matching TRBD1 (5 bases). The length of the CDR3 is 16 residues. Trimming cost V 0 bases and J 6 bases, with 18 bases left between them. Germline lookup yields CDR1 SGDLS and CDR2 YYNGEE. The CDR3 DNA reads TGTGCCAGCAGCGTAGGCGGTAGTGGCAGGGAGGATGGCTACACCTTC. This sequence encodes CASSVGGSGREDGYTF.

The chain is built from TRBV9 and TRBJ2-5, with 7 nucleotides matching TRBD2. Germline values: CDR1 SGDLS, CDR2 YYNGEE. Germline trimming cut 0 bases from V and 4 bases from J; bases unmatched to any gene: 3. The CDR3 is 14 residues long. The CDR3 bases are TGTGCCAGCAGCGTAGAGGGACTAAGAGAGACCCAGTACTTC. Translating gives CASSVEGLRETQYF.